The clone carrying this T cell receptor (beta chain) was seen at least ten times. The antigen remains unidentified. This sample was included in a study of CD8 T cells in ankylosing spondylitis. From germline, CDR1 is SGHDT and CDR2 YYEEEE. The trim removed 7 bases at V and 4 bases at J, leaving 0 bases unmatched. The CDR3 consists of 14 residues. General study findings and limits: Reactive arthritis synovial fluid and blood previously showed some of these motif variants. A TCR beta motif of about eight highly homologous variants appeared characteristic of ankylosing spondylitis blood. Clones that were linked to disease were CD8+ and were relatively rare in peripheral blood. The study looked at matched synovial fluid samples from ankylosing spondylitis patients. Disease-linked clones were reported to be significantly enriched there.

Making use of molecular barcodes, quantitative 5'-RACE generated TCR beta libraries. From the 5' RACE reads, TCRdb called clonotypes with MiXCR, one entry per CDR3 protein. The sample includes about 390,000 distinct CDR3 sequences, under 25% of them seen just once. This sequence joins TRBV5-6 and TRBJ2-1; TRBD2 aligns across 15 bases. The sample comprised blood, either unsorted or a sorted T cell fraction (not recorded which). This sequence was found in a male donor with ankylosing spondylitis. CDR3 residues: CASGLAGGYNEQFF. CDR3 nucleotide sequence: TGTGCCAGCGGACTAGCGGGAGGGTACAATGAGCAGTTCTTC.